This T cell receptor beta chain stems from a study of shared clonotypes between healthy human individuals. The CDR3 extends over 14 amino acids. Between the trimmed V and J ends, which lost 0 bases and 13 bases, there was a span of 18 bases. Germline-derived CDR1 and CDR2 are SQVTM and ANQGSEA. Profiling relied on immunoSEQ multiplex PCR, and the TCRdb table lists in-frame clones only, not all of them. The data show 2 million to 2.5 million clones, 85% to 95% seen once. This clone has just one count. This TCR derives from a man between 18 and 35 years old in good health. Some clones in this sample may be carry-over from other donors' samples. Input material: naive CD4+ T cells from PBMCs. Subset of the sample: CD45RA+ positively selected. V and J are TRBV29-1 and TRBJ2-2, with D possibly TRBD2 on 5 matching bases. CDR3 bases: TGCAGCGTTGAAGAGGGTACGGGCCCACGGGGGCTGTTTTTT. The encoded protein is CSVEEGTGPRGLFF.